Listed below are T cell receptor beta chains from one sample, sequenced in a study of T cells after yellow fever vaccination. A single record per CDR3 protein comes from TCRdb applying MiXCR to the 5' RACE reads. Here the sample spans about 320,000 distinct CDR3 sequences, about an eighth being singletons. The specimen was CD4+ T cells sorted from PBMCs, collected 15 days after the yellow fever booster vaccination. The receptors were gathered from a man aged 18-30 years who received the YFV17D yellow fever vaccine. CDR3s include the opening cysteine and the closing phenylalanine or tryptophan. The D gene is left open where the match is weak. The size entry is marked missing in some rows and otherwise reads once, few, many or a size class.

d_gene: TRBD2
len: 15
j_gene: TRBJ2-3
abundance: many
v_gene: TRBV7-2
CDR3nt: TGTGCCAGCAGCTTTAGCGGGCCCCTCACAGATACGCAGTATTTT
CDR3aa: CASSFSGPLTDTQYF

d_gene: TRBD2
len: 15
j_gene: TRBJ2-1
abundance: few
v_gene: TRBV7-6
CDR3nt: TGTGCCAGCAGCTCGACCTACGGGGGGAACAATGAGCAGTTCTTC
CDR3aa: CASSSTYGGNNEQFF

d_gene: TRBD1
len: 15
j_gene: TRBJ2-6
abundance: few
v_gene: TRBV6-6
CDR3nt: TGTGCCAGTGAACGGACAGGCTCTGGGGCCAACGTCCTGACTTTC
CDR3aa: CASERTGSGANVLTF

d_gene: NA
len: 15
j_gene: TRBJ1-1
abundance: few
v_gene: TRBV20-1
CDR3nt: TGCAGTGCTAGACCGCCGCTGACAGAGAACACTGAAGCTTTCTTT
CDR3aa: CSARPPLTENTEAFF

d_gene: TRBD2
len: 15
j_gene: TRBJ2-7
abundance: NA
v_gene: TRBV4-1
CDR3nt: TGCGCCAGCAGCCGGAGCGGGGTGTGGTCCTACGAGCAGTACTTC
CDR3aa: CASSRSGVWSYEQYF

d_gene: NA
len: 10
j_gene: TRBJ2-7
abundance: few
v_gene: TRBV7-9
CDR3nt: TGTGCCACCCAGAGTGGCGAGCAGTACTTC
CDR3aa: CATQSGEQYF

d_gene: NA
len: 15
j_gene: TRBJ1-1
abundance: few
v_gene: TRBV15
CDR3nt: TGTGCCACCAGCAGAGATCCGGGGTGGGGGACTGAAGCTTTCTTT
CDR3aa: CATSRDPGWGTEAFF

d_gene: NA
len: 16
j_gene: TRBJ2-1
abundance: few
v_gene: TRBV7-2
CDR3nt: TGTGCCAGCAGCCCCTGGGACTCTAGGGGCTACAATGAGCAGTTCTTC
CDR3aa: CASSPWDSRGYNEQFF

d_gene: NA
len: 17
j_gene: TRBJ1-1
abundance: few
v_gene: TRBV3-1
CDR3nt: TGTGCCAGCAGCCAAGATTGGGCAGGGCGGTTGGACACTGAAGCTTTCTTT
CDR3aa: CASSQDWAGRLDTEAFF

d_gene: NA
len: 16
j_gene: TRBJ2-3
abundance: NA
v_gene: TRBV27
CDR3nt: TGTGCCAGCACGCAAACTCCGAGGGGACTCACAGATACGCAGTATTTT
CDR3aa: CASTQTPRGLTDTQYF

d_gene: NA
len: 15
j_gene: TRBJ2-3
abundance: NA
v_gene: TRBV6-2/TRBV6-3
CDR3nt: TGTGCCAGCAGGAACGACGGGAGAAGCACAGATACGCAGTATTTT
CDR3aa: CASRNDGRSTDTQYF

d_gene: TRBD1
len: 14
j_gene: TRBJ1-5
abundance: few
v_gene: TRBV6-5
CDR3nt: TGTGCCAGCAGCTTACAGGGGGCCCATCAGCCCCAGCATTTT
CDR3aa: CASSLQGAHQPQHF

d_gene: NA
len: 17
j_gene: TRBJ2-3
abundance: NA
v_gene: TRBV3-1
CDR3nt: TGTGCCAGCAGCCATTGGGGTAGCGAGGCTAGCACAGATACGCAGTATTTT
CDR3aa: CASSHWGSEASTDTQYF

d_gene: NA
len: 16
j_gene: TRBJ2-1
abundance: few
v_gene: TRBV7-2
CDR3nt: TGTGCCAGCAGCTCGCAGTCCGGTGGGGTTTCTCATACTCAGTTCTTC
CDR3aa: CASSSQSGGVSHTQFF

d_gene: NA
len: 13
j_gene: TRBJ1-6
abundance: NA
v_gene: TRBV7-2
CDR3nt: TGTGCCAGCAGCTCGGATCTACGGGCGCCCCTCCACTTT
CDR3aa: CASSSDLRAPLHF

d_gene: NA
len: 13
j_gene: TRBJ1-6
abundance: NA
v_gene: TRBV7-2
CDR3nt: TGTGCCAGCAGCTTGGATTATAATTCACCCCTCCACTTT
CDR3aa: CASSLDYNSPLHF

d_gene: NA
len: 12
j_gene: TRBJ2-2
abundance: NA
v_gene: TRBV10-3
CDR3nt: TGTGCCACCGAGGGTTTCCTTGGGGAGCTGTTTTTT
CDR3aa: CATEGFLGELFF

d_gene: TRBD2
len: 15
j_gene: TRBJ2-5
abundance: many
v_gene: TRBV18
CDR3nt: TGTGCCAGCTCACCACCCAGCGGGGGCAGCGAGACCCAGTACTTC
CDR3aa: CASSPPSGGSETQYF

d_gene: TRBD1
len: 18
j_gene: TRBJ2-2
abundance: few
v_gene: TRBV4-1
CDR3nt: TGCGCCAGCAGCCAAGTGGGTTGGACAGGGTTGAACACCGGGGAGCTGTTTTTT
CDR3aa: CASSQVGWTGLNTGELFF

d_gene: NA
len: 15
j_gene: TRBJ2-1
abundance: NA
v_gene: TRBV20-1
CDR3nt: TGCAGTGCTCCCGTCGGCGGATTTTCCTACAATGAGCAGTTCTTC
CDR3aa: CSAPVGGFSYNEQFF

d_gene: NA
len: 12
j_gene: TRBJ2-5
abundance: NA
v_gene: TRBV20-1
CDR3nt: TGCAGTGCCCTACTAGCTCGGGAGACCCAGTACTTC
CDR3aa: CSALLARETQYF

d_gene: TRBD1
len: 15
j_gene: TRBJ2-3
abundance: few
v_gene: TRBV20-1
CDR3nt: TGCAGTGCTAGAGGGACAGGTACTATACAGAATACGCAGTATTTT
CDR3aa: CSARGTGTIQNTQYF

d_gene: NA
len: 13
j_gene: TRBJ1-2
abundance: few
v_gene: TRBV5-1
CDR3nt: TGCGCCAGCAGCTTGAGAGCGGAACATGGCTACACCTTC
CDR3aa: CASSLRAEHGYTF

d_gene: NA
len: 15
j_gene: TRBJ2-1
abundance: NA
v_gene: TRBV9
CDR3nt: TGTGCCAGCAGCGTAGTAGGAGGGTCACGGAATGAGCAGTTCTTC
CDR3aa: CASSVVGGSRNEQFF

d_gene: NA
len: 15
j_gene: TRBJ1-5
abundance: once
v_gene: TRBV30
CDR3nt: TGTGCCTGGAGTCACGACAGCTTACCTAATCAGCCCCAGCATTTT
CDR3aa: CAWSHDSLPNQPQHF

d_gene: NA
len: 13
j_gene: TRBJ2-3
abundance: many
v_gene: TRBV10-3
CDR3nt: TGTGCCATCAGTGAGTCGACCCGAGATACGCAGTATTTT
CDR3aa: CAISESTRDTQYF

d_gene: TRBD1
len: 15
j_gene: TRBJ1-2
abundance: few
v_gene: TRBV5-1
CDR3nt: TGCGCCAGCAGCGACCGGGACAGGGAAAGATATGGCTACACCTTC
CDR3aa: CASSDRDRERYGYTF

d_gene: NA
len: 12
j_gene: TRBJ2-5
abundance: few
v_gene: TRBV20-1
CDR3nt: TGCAGTGCTAGGCGTCATCAAGAGACCCAGTACTTC
CDR3aa: CSARRHQETQYF

d_gene: NA
len: 14
j_gene: TRBJ1-6
abundance: few
v_gene: TRBV4-3
CDR3nt: TGCGCCAGCAGCCAAGGTGGGCTGTATGCACCCCTCCACTTT
CDR3aa: CASSQGGLYAPLHF